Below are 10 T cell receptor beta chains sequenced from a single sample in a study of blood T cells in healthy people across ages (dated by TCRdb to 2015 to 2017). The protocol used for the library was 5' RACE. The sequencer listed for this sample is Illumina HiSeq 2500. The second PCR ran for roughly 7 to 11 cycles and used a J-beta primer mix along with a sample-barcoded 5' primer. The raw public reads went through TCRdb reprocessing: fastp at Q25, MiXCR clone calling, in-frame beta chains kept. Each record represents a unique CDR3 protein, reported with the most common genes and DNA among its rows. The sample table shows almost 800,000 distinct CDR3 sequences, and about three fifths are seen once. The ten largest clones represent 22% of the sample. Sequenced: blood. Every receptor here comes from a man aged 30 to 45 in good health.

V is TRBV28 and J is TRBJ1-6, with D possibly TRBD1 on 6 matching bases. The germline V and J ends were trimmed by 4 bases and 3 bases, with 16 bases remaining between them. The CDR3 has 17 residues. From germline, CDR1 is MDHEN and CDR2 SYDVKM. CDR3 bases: TGTGCCAGCAGTTCTCTCAAAGGAGGGGGCTATAATTCACCCCTCCACTTT. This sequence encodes CASSSLKGGGYNSPLHF.

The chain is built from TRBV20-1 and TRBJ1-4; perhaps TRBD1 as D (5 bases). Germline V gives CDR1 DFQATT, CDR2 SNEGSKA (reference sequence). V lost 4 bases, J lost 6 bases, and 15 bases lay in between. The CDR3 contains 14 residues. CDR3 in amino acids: CSAKPGGPYEKLFF. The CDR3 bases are TGCAGTGCTAAACCTGGGGGACCCTATGAAAAACTGTTTTTT.

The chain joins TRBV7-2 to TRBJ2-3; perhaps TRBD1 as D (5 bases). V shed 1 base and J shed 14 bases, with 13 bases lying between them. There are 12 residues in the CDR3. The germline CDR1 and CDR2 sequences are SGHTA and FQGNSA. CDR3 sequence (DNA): TGTGCCAGCAGCTTAGACCAGGGTTCGAGGTATTTT. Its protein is CASSLDQGSRYF.

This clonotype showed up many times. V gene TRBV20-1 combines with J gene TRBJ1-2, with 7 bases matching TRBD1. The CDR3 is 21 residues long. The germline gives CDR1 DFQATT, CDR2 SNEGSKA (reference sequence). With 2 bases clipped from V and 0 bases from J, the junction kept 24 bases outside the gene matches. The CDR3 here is CSARTRGKGQRAGGANYGYTF. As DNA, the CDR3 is TGCAGTGCTAGAACGAGGGGGAAGGGACAGAGAGCGGGCGGAGCTAACTATGGCTACACCTTC.

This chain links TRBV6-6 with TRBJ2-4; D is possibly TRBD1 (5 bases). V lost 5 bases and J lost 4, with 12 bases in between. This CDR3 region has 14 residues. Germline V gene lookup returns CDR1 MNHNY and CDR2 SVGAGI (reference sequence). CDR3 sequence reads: CASSDVDTKNIQYF. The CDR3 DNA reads TGTGCCAGCAGTGACGTGGACACAAAAAACATTCAGTACTTC.

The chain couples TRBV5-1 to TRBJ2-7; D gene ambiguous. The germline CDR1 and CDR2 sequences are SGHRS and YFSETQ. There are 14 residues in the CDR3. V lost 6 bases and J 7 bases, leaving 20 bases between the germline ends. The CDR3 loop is CASTWQPSYNEQYF. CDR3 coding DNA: TGCGCCAGCACGTGGCAGCCCTCCTACAATGAGCAGTACTTC. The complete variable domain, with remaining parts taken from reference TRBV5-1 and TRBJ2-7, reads KAGVTQTPRYLIKTRGQQVTLSCSPISGHRSVSWYQQTPGQGLQFLFEYFSETQRNKGNFPGRFSGRQFSNSRSEMNVSTLELGDSALYLCASTWQPSYNEQYFGPGTRLTVT.

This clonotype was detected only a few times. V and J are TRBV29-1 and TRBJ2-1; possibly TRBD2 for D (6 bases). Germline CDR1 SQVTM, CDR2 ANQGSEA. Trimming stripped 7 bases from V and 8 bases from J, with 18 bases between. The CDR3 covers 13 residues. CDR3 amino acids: CSGAGTRYHEQFF. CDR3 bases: TGCAGCGGTGCGGGGACCCGGTACCATGAGCAGTTCTTC.

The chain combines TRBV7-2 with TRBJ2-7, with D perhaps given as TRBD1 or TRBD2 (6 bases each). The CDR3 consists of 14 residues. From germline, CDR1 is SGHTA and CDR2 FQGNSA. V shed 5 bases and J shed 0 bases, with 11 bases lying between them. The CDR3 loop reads CASSPGAYSYEQYF. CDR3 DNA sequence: TGTGCCAGCAGCCCGGGGGCCTACTCCTACGAGCAGTACTTC.

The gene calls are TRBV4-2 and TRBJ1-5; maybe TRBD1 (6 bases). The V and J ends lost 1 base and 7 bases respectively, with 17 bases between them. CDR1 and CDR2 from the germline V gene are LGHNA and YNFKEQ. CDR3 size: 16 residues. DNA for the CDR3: TGTGCCAGCAGCCAAGGGGAGAGGCAGGGGACGCAGCCCCAGCATTTT. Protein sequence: CASSQGERQGTQPQHF.

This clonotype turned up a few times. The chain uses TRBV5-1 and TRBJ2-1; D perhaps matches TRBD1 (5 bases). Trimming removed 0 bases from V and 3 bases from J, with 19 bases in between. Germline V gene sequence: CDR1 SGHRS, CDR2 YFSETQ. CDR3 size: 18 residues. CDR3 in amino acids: CASSLAELSGNVYNEQFF. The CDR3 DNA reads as TGCGCCAGCAGCTTGGCCGAGTTATCAGGGAATGTCTACAATGAGCAGTTCTTC.